This T cell receptor (beta chain) was documented in a study of OX40 agonist ivuxolimab in advanced cancers. Regarding the research as a whole: Ivuxolimab was a fully human IgG2 agonistic monoclonal antibody targeting the costimulatory receptor OX40 (CD134). Partial responses occurred in three dose-escalation patients: two with cutaneous melanoma and one with hepatocellular carcinoma. In the dose-escalation cohort, roughly 80% of patients were male, and the mean age was approximately 60 years, with a range of 23 to 79. Intravenous ivuxolimab was administered to patients every 2 weeks at six dose levels: 0.01, 0.1, 0.3, 1.5, 3 and 10 mg/kg. Peripheral TCRbeta sequencing was intended to test whether TCR sequence diversity was altered and clonal T-cell expansion was caused by ivuxolimab. The monotherapy dose-escalation portion (N of about 47 patients) of the phase I ivuxolimab trial is reported in the paper. Of the roughly 50 dose-escalation patients, hepatocellular carcinoma was present in around 20, melanoma in approximately 15, renal cell carcinoma in 9 and head and neck cancer in 9. Patients were allowed to have had prior anti-PD-1, anti-PD-L1 or anti-CTLA-4 therapy, and approximately 40% of the dose-escalation patients had previously received checkpoint inhibitors. Results the study describes overall, beyond this receptor: After ivuxolimab, CD8+ T cells had more expanded clones than CD4+ T cells on average. Clonal expansion of both CD4+ and CD8+ blood T cells was observed from baseline to week 6 at doses 0.1 to 3.0 mg/kg. Low levels of normalized T-cell clonal expansion were also seen in some nonresponding patients. Partial responders in the 0.1-3.0 mg/kg groups had among the lowest normalized peripheral clonal expansion, especially among CD8+ T cells. Antigen specificity was not determined for the clonally expanded peripheral T cells.

The trial excluded patients who had a history of autoimmune disease or who were on systemic immunosuppression. In every dose cohort, peripheral blood was drawn for TCR sequencing at baseline, cycle 4 day 1, and cycle 7 day 1. The samples were drawn from a first-in-human, open-label, multicenter phase I dose-escalation trial of ivuxolimab. The trial enrolled adults with locally advanced or metastatic head and neck squamous cell, hepatocellular, melanoma or renal cell carcinoma. Before TCR sequencing, CD4+ and CD8+ T cells were separately sorted from peripheral blood. CDR1 and CDR2 were assigned from the germline V gene (reference sequence) as SEHNR and FQNEAQ. Its CDR3 holds 14 amino acids, cysteine through phenylalanine. Left in the record is the CDR3 DNA by itself, 42 bases read in frame from the first base. The V and J ends are trimmed by 5 bases and 6 bases, leaving 17 bases between them. Of note for this clone: Its antigen is currently not known. Per-base qualities were not stored, and no clone one base away is much larger.

To sequence the TCRbeta CDR3 region, genomic DNA was isolated from the sorted cells. The immunoSEQ Assay was used to sequence the TCRbeta CDR3 regions. The table was pulled from immuneACCESS by TCRdb, which kept in-frame rearrangements only. Such tables lose some clones; where checked, under half of the loss comes from unresolved V genes, and the rest has no known cause. The sample includes more than 75,000 clones, with 70% to 90% observed a single time. About 6% of the sample is held by the ten biggest clonotypes. This receptor chain uses TRBV7-9 and TRBJ2-7, with the D segment identity uncertain. The sample here was CD4+ or CD8+ T cells sorted from blood, taken in a trial of the OX40 agonist ivuxolimab. The sequence was collected from an adult with an advanced solid tumor such as melanoma, head and neck, liver or kidney cancer. The nucleotide sequence is TGTGCCAGCAGCCTCCCTGGCGGAGTGGGCGAGCAGTACTTC. This is translated as CASSLPGGVGEQYF.